This T cell receptor (beta chain) stems from a study of shared clonotypes between healthy human individuals. The data were produced by immunoSEQ multiplex PCR, yet TCRdb's version contains in-frame clones alone and is incomplete. The sample holds about 380,000 clones, roughly 96% seen once. The sequence was collected from a young man in good health. The source material was memory CD8+ T cells sorted from blood. Subset in this sample: CD45RO+ cells pooled with CCR7-negative TemRA cells.

CDR3 region: CAGDGELFF. CDR3 in DNA: TGTGCCGGCGACGGGGAGCTGTTTTTT. This chain connects TRBV7-9 to TRBJ2-2; D gene unclear. The ends were cut back, 11 bases at V and 7 bases at J, with 5 bases in the middle. The CDR3 loop spans 9 amino acids. Germline V gene sequence: CDR1 SEHNR, CDR2 FQNEAQ (reference sequence). Full variable domain (missing parts from reference TRBV7-9 and TRBJ2-2): DTGVSQNPRHKITKRGQNVTFRCDPISEHNRLYWYRQTLGQGPEFLTYFQNEAQLEKSRLLSDRFSAERPKGSFSTLEIQRTEQGDSAMYLCAGDGELFFGEGSRLTVL.